This T cell receptor (beta chain) was captured in a study of CD8 T cells in ankylosing spondylitis. TCRdb processed the 5' RACE reads anew with MiXCR; each CDR3 protein has one entry. The sample records 150,000 to 200,000 distinct CDR3 sequences, approximately 20% being singletons. The source is a male donor with ankylosing spondylitis or in good health (not recorded which). Material: blood, either unsorted or a sorted T cell fraction (not recorded which).

CDR3 DNA sequence: TGTGCCTGGAGTGTATCTGGGGAAAAGACCCAGTACTTC. Encoded protein: CAWSVSGEKTQYF. The rearrangement uses TRBV30 and TRBJ2-5; D not resolved. V was cut by 0 bases and J by 6 bases, with 11 bases left in between. The CDR3 is made up of 13 amino acids. Germline values: CDR1 GTSNPN, CDR2 SVGIG (reference sequence).